This entry lists 14 T cell receptor beta chains sequenced from one sample in a study of blood T cells in healthy people across ages. PCR was performed a second time for roughly 7 to 12 cycles using a sample-barcoded 5' primer and a J-beta primer mix. In TCRdb, the 5' RACE reads were re-called with MiXCR into one record per CDR3 protein. This table holds about 1.6 million distinct CDR3 sequences, roughly 30% found once. Material for sequencing was blood. Every receptor here comes from a woman aged 25 to 39 in good health.

This clonotype was observed a handful of times. The chain uses TRBV4-2 and TRBJ2-5; TRBD2 matches 7 bases. This CDR3 region has 18 residues. Germline V lookup: CDR1 LGHNA, CDR2 YNFKEQ. The ends lost 0 bases at V and 5 bases at J; junction bases unmatched: 15. CDR3: CASSQDPISGLGLETQYF. DNA of the CDR3: TGTGCCAGCAGCCAAGATCCAATTAGCGGGCTCGGCTTGGAGACCCAGTACTTC.

This clonotype showed up just once. CDR3 bases: TGCGCCAGCAGGATCCTGGCCCGGGAGGGCACCGGGGAGCTGTTTTTT. It is translated as CASRILAREGTGELFF. The chain has TRBV5-1 and TRBJ2-2; 8 bases line up with TRBD2. The V segment lost 5 bases and the J segment 4 bases; nucleotides outside the gene matches: 10. The CDR3 is 16 residues long. Germline assignment: CDR1 SGHRS and CDR2 YFSETQ.

The chain has TRBV27 and TRBJ2-1, with D perhaps given as TRBD1 or TRBD2 (5 bases each). CDR1 is MNHEY and CDR2 is SMNVEV in the germline V gene (reference sequence). Between the trimmed V and J ends, which lost 4 bases and 3 bases, there was a span of 13 bases. The CDR3 loop spans 15 amino acids. The CDR3 reads CASSWDPRGYNEQFF. CDR3 coding DNA: TGTGCCAGCAGTTGGGACCCGAGGGGCTACAATGAGCAGTTCTTC.

This clonotype has just a few counts. The J gene is TRBJ2-4, the V gene TRBV12-3 or TRBV12-4; TRBD1 is a possible D gene (6 bases). Matching the DNA end better, TRBJ2-5 makes the J call doubtful. The CDR3 is 14 residues long. CDR3 sequence (DNA): TGTGCCAGCAGCCCCCACCAGGGGAAAGAGACCCAGTACTTC. Amino acid sequence: CASSPHQGKETQYF.

CDR3 amino acids: CSARPANTEAFF. For the CDR3, the DNA is TGCAGTGCGAGACCAGCGAACACTGAAGCTTTCTTT. The rearrangement links TRBV20-1 to TRBJ1-1; D gene ambiguous. V shed 6 bases and J shed 1 base, with 9 bases lying between them. This CDR3 is built from 12 residues. Germline lookup yields CDR1 DFQATT and CDR2 SNEGSKA (reference sequence).

J is TRBJ2-1 and V is TRBV9; 7 nucleotides align to TRBD1. This CDR3 is 16 amino acids long. Germline V gives CDR1 SGDLS, CDR2 YYNGEE. With V trimmed by 8 bases and J by 3 bases, 14 bases remained unmatched. CDR3: CASSPHWDSRYNEQFF. The CDR3 DNA reads TGTGCCAGTAGCCCACATTGGGACAGCCGCTACAATGAGCAGTTCTTC.

DNA for the CDR3: TGCAGTGCACCTATGAACACTGAAGCTTTCTTT. It codes for CSAPMNTEAFF. The V and J genes are TRBV20-1 and TRBJ1-1; D uncertain. The germline gives CDR1 DFQATT, CDR2 SNEGSKA (reference sequence). With 6 bases removed from V and 0 bases from J, the gap between germline ends came to 5 bases. This CDR3 contains 11 residues.

This clonotype has a handful of counts. The V gene is TRBV20-1, the J gene TRBJ2-5; D is possibly TRBD1 or TRBD2 (5 bases each). CDR1 DFQATT and CDR2 SNEGSKA come from the germline V gene (reference sequence). The CDR3 covers 13 residues. Trimming removed 5 bases at V and 3 bases at J, with 13 bases between. In DNA form, the CDR3 reads TGCAGTGCTGCCCGGGACCCCGAAGAGACCCAGTACTTC. Translating it yields CSAARDPEETQYF.

This clonotype was counted between two and nine times. The V gene is TRBV7-9, the J gene TRBJ2-7; weak D call: TRBD2 (7 bases). Trimming pared 5 bases from V and 0 bases from J, leaving 29 bases between. The CDR3 sequence is 20 residues long. Per germline, CDR1 SEHNR and CDR2 FQNEAQ (reference sequence). CDR3 residues: CASSPAGGAVSLGSSYEQYF. DNA for the CDR3: TGTGCCAGCAGCCCCGCTGGGGGGGCTGTGTCTCTAGGAAGCTCCTACGAGCAGTACTTC.

As for this clonotype: Germline is not matched at one junction end, which may reflect a read error. The gene calls are TRBV7-3 and TRBJ2-3, with TRBD2 identical over 8 bases. Per the germline V gene, CDR1 is SGHTA and CDR2 is FQGTGA. The CDR3 is 13 residues long. CDR3 region: CTSSYGGADTQYF. The CDR3 DNA reads as TGTACCAGCAGCTACGGGGGGGCAGATACGCAGTATTTT.

This clonotype was recorded a few times. The chain employs TRBV7-6 and TRBJ1-1; 7 bases line up with TRBD1. The germline CDR1 and CDR2 sequences are SGHVS and FNYEAQ. The CDR3 has 13 residues. J lost 5 bases, V lost 4 bases, and 4 bases had no gene match. The CDR3 spells CASSSLTGTEAFF. CDR3 nucleotides: TGTGCCAGCAGCTCCTTGACAGGGACTGAAGCTTTCTTT.

This sequence joins TRBV20-1 and TRBJ2-3; D gene uncertain. V was cut by 6 bases and J by 0 bases, with 13 bases left in between. The germline gives CDR1 DFQATT, CDR2 SNEGSKA (reference sequence). The CDR3 contains 14 residues. The CDR3 loop reads CSAPDRTSTDTQYF. The CDR3 nucleotides are TGCAGTGCCCCGGACCGCACTAGCACAGATACGCAGTATTTT.

This clonotype was counted ten times or more. This chain connects TRBV28 to TRBJ2-6; 15 positions agree with TRBD2. Trimming at V came to 5 bases and at J to 2 bases, leaving 10 bases not matched to a gene. Germline V CDR1 and CDR2: MDHEN, SYDVKM. The CDR3 sequence is 20 residues long. CDR3 coding DNA: TGTGCCAGCAGTCCGGGACTAGCGGGAGGAGATTCACCTGGGGCCAACGTCCTGACTTTC. It translates to CASSPGLAGGDSPGANVLTF. The full variable domain, completed using reference TRBV28 and TRBJ2-6, is DVKVTQSSRYLVKRTGEKVFLECVQDMDHENMFWYRQDPGLGLRLIYFSYDVKMKEKGDIPEGYSVSREKKERFSLILESASTNQTSMYLCASSPGLAGGDSPGANVLTFGAGSRLTVL.

Details on this clonotype: This may come from a read error, since a much larger clone is one base off. The chain joins TRBV29-1 to TRBJ2-7; 7 bases fit TRBD2. The length of the CDR3 is 13 residues. Trimming removed 4 bases from V and 3 bases from J; junction bases left unmatched: 6. Germline assignment: CDR1 SQVTM and CDR2 ANQGSEA. Written as DNA, the CDR3 is TGCAGCGTTGGTGGGGGGGAGCTCTACGAGCAGTACTTC. Protein: CSVGGGELYEQYF.